Below are 24 T cell receptor beta chains sequenced from a single sample in a study of response to subunit inactivated influenza vaccine. TCRdb fed the RT-PCR reads into MiXCR, producing one record per CDR3 protein. The sample gives hundreds of thousands of distinct CDR3 sequences, roughly 12% of which show up once; 10% is in the top ten. Sample: PBMCs from blood, taken on the day of vaccination. Source of these receptors: a man aged 50 or older who received an inactivated influenza vaccine.

This clonotype is termed medium-sized. V gene TRBV29-1 combines with J gene TRBJ2-7; D may match TRBD1 or TRBD2 (5 bases each). The CDR3 covers 13 residues. The V end lost 7 bases, the J end lost 2 bases, and 15 bases lay between the germline ends. Germline V CDR1 and CDR2: SQVTM, ANQGSEA. CDR3 bases: TGCAGCGCCGAGACAGACTACACCTACGAGCAGTACTTC. Amino acids: CSAETDYTYEQYF.

This clonotype was picked up a small number of times. V and J are TRBV7-9 and TRBJ1-3, with a weak D call TRBD1 (6 bases). Per the germline V gene, CDR1 is SEHNR and CDR2 is FQNEAQ (reference sequence). V was cut by 6 bases and J by 4 bases, with 16 bases left in between. The CDR3 loop spans 15 amino acids. In DNA, the CDR3 is TGTGCCAGCAGTCGTCTTGGGGGCCTGGGAAACACCATATATTTT. Its translation: CASSRLGGLGNTIYF.

This clonotype was detected a few times. The chain carries TRBV6-1 and TRBJ1-1; D is undetermined. The CDR3 contains 13 residues. The V end was cut by 7 bases, the J end by 5 bases, with 14 bases between. Per the germline V gene, CDR1 is MNHNS and CDR2 is SASEGT. The CDR3 protein is CASNPGLRTEAFF. The CDR3 coding sequence is TGTGCCAGCAACCCCGGGCTGCGGACTGAAGCTTTCTTT.

In this sample, this clonotype turned up a few times. V is TRBV12-3 or TRBV12-4 and J is TRBJ1-1; D uncertain. The V gene lost 6 bases and the J gene lost 5 bases, with 13 bases spanning the gap. The CDR3 runs to 13 residues. CDR3 in amino acids: CASRRPSVTEAFF. Written as DNA, the CDR3 is TGTGCCAGCAGGAGGCCCTCGGTAACTGAAGCTTTCTTT.

The chain recombines TRBV20-1 with TRBJ2-5; D is uncertain. Per germline, CDR1 DFQATT and CDR2 SNEGSKA (reference sequence). The CDR3 contains 15 residues. V was trimmed by 3 bases and J by 0 bases, leaving 14 bases between them. The CDR3 DNA reads TGCAGTGCTAGGCGTGACGCCCGGAACCAAGAGACCCAGTACTTC. It is translated as CSARRDARNQETQYF.

A remark on this clonotype: This sequence may be a read error, since a much larger clone differs from it by one base. The chain links TRBV12-3 or TRBV12-4 to TRBJ2-7; D is perhaps TRBD2 (6 bases). The CDR3 runs 14 residues. CDR3 in amino acids: CASRFNGRDYEQYF. The CDR3 DNA is TGTGCCAGCCGTTTCAACGGGAGAGACTACGAGCAGTACTTC.

The chain recombines TRBV15 with TRBJ1-2, with D unresolved. The V gene's germline CDR1 is LNHNV and CDR2 YYDKDF (reference sequence). The CDR3 has 12 residues. V shed 0 bases and J shed 6 bases, with 5 bases lying between them. The CDR3 bases are TGTGCCACCAGCAGAGATGGTCATGGCTACACCTTC. It encodes CATSRDGHGYTF.

This clonotype was found many times. The V call is TRBV11-2, the J call TRBJ2-4; D remains unclear. There are 15 residues in the CDR3. Trimming stripped 3 bases from V and 0 bases from J, with 9 bases between. Germline V gene sequence: CDR1 SGHAT, CDR2 FQNNGV. This CDR3 is CASSLAVLAKNIQYF. The CDR3 DNA follows: TGTGCCAGCAGCTTGGCGGTCCTAGCCAAAAACATTCAGTACTTC.

The chain recombines TRBV6-2 or TRBV6-3 with TRBJ2-7; a weak D match, TRBD1 (6 bases). The CDR3 has 14 residues. With 6 bases removed from V and 3 bases from J, the gap between germline ends came to 15 bases. Germline V CDR1 and CDR2: MNHEY, SVGEGT. The CDR3 here is CASRTGTPLYEQYF. The DNA for the CDR3 is TGTGCCAGCAGGACCGGGACACCGCTCTACGAGCAGTACTTC.

The table lists this clonotype with many counts. The rearrangement joins TRBV5-1 to TRBJ1-2; D is undetermined. The CDR3 has 14 amino acids. With 4 bases removed from V and 0 bases from J, the gap between germline ends came to 10 bases. Germline lookup yields CDR1 SGHRS and CDR2 YFSETQ. DNA for the CDR3: TGCGCCAGCAGCATCGCACCGGCTAACTATGGCTACACCTTC. Translating gives CASSIAPANYGYTF.

In this sample, this clonotype turned up a few times. Written as DNA, the CDR3 is TGCGCCAGCAGCTTGGGACCCCGGACAGGGTATAATTCACCCCTCCACTTT. It yields the protein CASSLGPRTGYNSPLHF. The V and J genes are TRBV5-1 and TRBJ1-6; 8 bases agree with TRBD1. Per the germline V gene, CDR1 is SGHRS and CDR2 is YFSETQ. The V and J ends lost 0 bases and 4 bases, in that order; junction bases with no gene match: 6. The CDR3 loop spans 17 amino acids.

The table lists this clonotype with a few counts. The chain is built from TRBV11-2 and TRBJ2-3, with 16 bases that match TRBD2. V gave up 5 bases and J gave up 3 bases; unmatched junction bases: 8. Germline-derived CDR1 and CDR2 are SGHAT and FQNNGV. The CDR3 is 18 amino acids. The CDR3, as DNA: TGTGCCAGCAGCCTACAGGGACTAGCGGGGGGGCATACAGATACGCAGTATTTT. Translating gives CASSLQGLAGGHTDTQYF.

The rearrangement joins TRBV5-1 to TRBJ2-2; the match to TRBD1 covers 8 bases. The CDR3 is made up of 15 amino acids. After removal of 4 bases from V and 4 bases from J, the junction contained 6 bases not matched to a gene. Per germline, CDR1 SGHRS and CDR2 YFSETQ. CDR3 DNA sequence: TGCGCCAGCAGCATAGGGGACAGGAGCACCGGGGAGCTGTTTTTT. It yields the protein CASSIGDRSTGELFF.

The chain joins TRBV5-1 to TRBJ2-5, with TRBD1 as a possible D gene (5 bases). CDR3 size: 15 residues. V dropped 6 bases and J dropped 3 bases, with 18 bases sitting between them. Germline CDR1 reads SGHRS; CDR2 reads YFSETQ. Here the CDR3 reads CASMQQGVSEETQYF. Here the CDR3 DNA reads TGCGCCAGCATGCAGCAAGGGGTATCTGAAGAGACCCAGTACTTC.

The table lists this clonotype with a few counts. V gene TRBV30 combines with J gene TRBJ2-7; TRBD1 matches 7 bases. Germline V lookup: CDR1 GTSNPN, CDR2 SVGIG (reference sequence). Germline trimming cut 6 bases from V and 0 bases from J; bases unmatched to any gene: 8. CDR3 size: 14 residues. This chain's CDR3 is CACTDRTDSYEQYF. CDR3 coding DNA: TGTGCCTGCACGGACAGGACCGACTCCTACGAGCAGTACTTC.

The V and J genes are TRBV20-1 and TRBJ2-1; 7 bases align to TRBD2. From germline, CDR1 is DFQATT and CDR2 SNEGSKA (reference sequence). This CDR3 region has 18 residues. V dropped 4 bases and J dropped 5; count of bases not matched to a gene: 20. The CDR3 DNA follows: TGCAGTGCTAATCATGGCCGTAGACGGGAGGTAATCAACAATGAGCAGTTCTTC. The encoded protein is CSANHGRRREVINNEQFF.

In DNA form, the CDR3 reads TGCGCCAGCAGAGCAGGTCCAACTAATGAAAAACTGTTTTTT. Protein: CASRAGPTNEKLFF. The rearrangement joins TRBV10-2 to TRBJ1-4; D is uncertain. The CDR3 sequence is 14 residues long. Germline CDR1 and CDR2: WSHSY and SAAADI. Trimming left V 6 bases short and J 0 bases short, with 8 bases between.

The rearrangement uses TRBV10-3 and TRBJ1-1; the D is unclear. Germline V CDR1 and CDR2: ENHRY, SYGVKD. V lost 4 bases to trimming and J lost 5 bases, with 14 bases between them. The CDR3 consists of 14 residues. CDR3 DNA sequence: TGTGCCATCAGTGTCAAGGAGGGAGGAACTGAAGCTTTCTTT. It yields the protein CAISVKEGGTEAFF.

CDR3 loop: CSVHIGLAYNEQFF. CDR3 coding DNA: TGCAGCGTTCATATTGGGCTAGCGTACAATGAGCAGTTCTTC. The rearrangement uses TRBV29-1 and TRBJ2-1; possibly TRBD2 for D (6 bases). Trimming took 5 bases from V and 4 from J, leaving 15 bases between them. The CDR3 is 14 amino acids. Germline assignment: CDR1 SQVTM and CDR2 ANQGSEA.

This clonotype showed up just a few times. The gene calls are TRBV29-1 and TRBJ2-3, with D perhaps matching TRBD2 (5 bases). V was clipped by 4 bases and J by 4 bases, with 15 bases between them. CDR3 length equals 14 residues. Germline CDR1 SQVTM, CDR2 ANQGSEA. CDR3 protein: CSVGELSRADTQYF. CDR3 nucleotide sequence: TGCAGCGTTGGGGAGCTTTCTCGGGCAGATACGCAGTATTTT.

The sample holds many counts of this clonotype. The rearrangement joins TRBV27 to TRBJ2-3; 7 positions agree with TRBD1. V lost 3 bases to trimming and J lost 2 bases; unmatched junction nucleotides: 11. Per germline, CDR1 MNHEY and CDR2 SMNVEV (reference sequence). The CDR3 runs to 17 residues. This CDR3 reads CASSLLQGSWDTDTQYF. The CDR3 DNA reads as TGTGCCAGCAGTTTGTTACAGGGGTCGTGGGACACAGATACGCAGTATTTT.

The chain carries TRBV6-2 or TRBV6-3 and TRBJ2-3; TRBD2 agrees at 11 bases. CDR1 is MNHEY, CDR2 SVGEGT, per germline. Trimming took 1 base from V and 6 from J; bases not matched to a gene: 21. This CDR3 has 21 amino acids. The chain's CDR3 is CASSYLTGPLGTSGSLDTQYF. The CDR3 nucleotides are TGTGCCAGCAGTTACTTGACAGGTCCTCTTGGGACTAGCGGATCCCTGGATACGCAGTATTTT.

This clonotype showed up just a few times. The chain links TRBV19 to TRBJ2-7; the D gene could be TRBD1 or TRBD2 (5 bases each). CDR3 length: 16 residues. V was trimmed by 3 bases and J by 2 bases, leaving 17 bases between them. Germline-derived CDR1 and CDR2 are LNHDA and SQIVND (reference sequence). The CDR3 DNA reads as TGTGCCAGTAGTATCGGGGCGGTCGACGGCGCCTACGAGCAGTACTTC. The encoded protein is CASSIGAVDGAYEQYF.

This clonotype was seen ten or more times. V is TRBV5-1 and J is TRBJ2-7; 12 bases fit TRBD2. This CDR3 region has 15 residues. From germline, CDR1 is SGHRS and CDR2 YFSETQ. The V and J ends lost 3 bases and 4 bases, in that order; junction bases with no gene match: 5. As DNA, the CDR3 is TGCGCCAGCAGCTCTGGACTAGCGGGAACTTACGAGCAGTACTTC. Encoded protein: CASSSGLAGTYEQYF.